These 22 T cell receptor beta chains share one sample of origin, sequenced in a study of a mutant IDH1 vaccine in newly diagnosed glioma. Sample time point: week 5, during vaccination. One vaccine dose held 300 ug of mutant IDH1 20-mer peptide and came with topical imiquimod. Which antigens these TCRs recognize remains unknown. Sequencing used immunoSEQ multiplex PCR; TCRdb keeps in-frame clones, though not all of them. The sample contains about 38,000 clones, approximately 80% of which appear only once. This material consisted of PBMCs, taken from a glioma patient whose treatment included an IDH1 peptide vaccine. Receptors were obtained from a man aged 35 to 55 with glioma.

The chain joins TRBV27 to TRBJ1-4, with 8 bases aligning to TRBD1. Germline trimming cut 3 bases from V and 5 bases from J; bases unmatched to any gene: 2. CDR3 size: 14 residues. In germline, CDR1 is MNHEY, CDR2 SMNVEV (reference sequence). The CDR3 region has the DNA TGTGCCAGCAGTTTCCAGGGGGCGAATGAAAAACTGTTTTTT. Its translation: CASSFQGANEKLFF. Using reference TRBV27 and TRBJ1-4 for the parts outside the CDR3, the full variable domain is EAQVTQNPRYLITVTGKKLTVTCSQNMNHEYMSWYRQDPGLGLRQIYYSMNVEVTDKGDVPEGYKVSRKEKRNFPLILESPSPNQTSLYFCASSFQGANEKLFFGSGTQLSVL.

The rearrangement links TRBV5-1 to TRBJ1-5; D is ambiguous. Trimming pared 1 base from V and 1 base from J, leaving 12 bases between. Germline V CDR1 and CDR2: SGHRS, YFSETQ. There are 16 residues in the CDR3. The CDR3 DNA follows: TGCGCCAGCAGCTTGACCCGGGAAGGCAGCAATCAGCCCCAGCATTTT. Its translation: CASSLTREGSNQPQHF.

The CDR3 loop reads CASSRTRQGSTYGYTF. For the CDR3, the DNA is TGTGCCAGTAGTAGGACCCGACAGGGGTCTACCTATGGCTACACCTTC. The chain recombines TRBV19 with TRBJ1-2; 8 bases align to TRBD1. The CDR3 is 16 amino acids. V dropped 4 bases and J dropped 4; count of bases not matched to a gene: 11. CDR1 and CDR2 (germline): LNHDA, SQIVND (reference sequence). Supplemented by reference TRBV19 and TRBJ1-2, the full variable domain reads DGGITQSPKYLFRKEGQNVTLSCEQNLNHDAMYWYRQDPGQGLRLIYYSQIVNDFQKGDIAEGYSVSREKKESFPLTVTSAQKNPTAFYLCASSRTRQGSTYGYTFGSGTRLTVV.

This chain links TRBV5-4 with TRBJ2-7, with D possibly being TRBD2 (5 bases). This CDR3 is built from 14 residues. Germline V lookup: CDR1 SGHNT, CDR2 YYREEE (reference sequence). V was trimmed by 4 bases and J by 2 bases, leaving 13 bases between them. The CDR3 spells CASSAGLMTYEQYF. Here the CDR3 DNA reads TGTGCCAGCAGCGCTGGACTGATGACCTACGAGCAGTACTTC.

The chain recombines TRBV7-8 with TRBJ2-2, with D perhaps being TRBD1 or TRBD2 (5 bases each). This CDR3 has 17 amino acids. V lost 1 base and J lost 5, with 17 bases in between. Germline V gives CDR1 SGHVS, CDR2 FQNEAQ. DNA for the CDR3: TGTGCCAGCAGCTTAGGAGGGGTCATATCGAGAACCGGGGAGCTGTTTTTT. As protein: CASSLGGVISRTGELFF.

V gene TRBV2 combines with J gene TRBJ1-4, with D perhaps TRBD1 (5 bases). CDR1 is SNHLY and CDR2 is FYNNEI in the germline V gene. The CDR3 runs 15 residues. The V end lost 2 bases, the J end lost 7 bases, and 14 bases lay between the germline ends. The CDR3 loop reads CASSERRGDREKLFF. CDR3 nucleotides: TGTGCCAGCAGTGAACGCCGGGGGGATCGTGAAAAACTGTTTTTT.

This sequence joins TRBV28 and TRBJ2-7; D gene ambiguous. Between the trimmed V and J ends, which lost 5 bases and 0 bases, there was a span of 8 bases. The CDR3 spans 13 residues. Germline assignment: CDR1 MDHEN and CDR2 SYDVKM. The CDR3 loop reads CASSTTPSYEQYF. CDR3 in DNA: TGTGCCAGCAGTACCACACCCTCCTACGAGCAGTACTTC.

The J gene is TRBJ2-7, the V gene TRBV6-5; D is perhaps TRBD1 (5 bases). This CDR3 contains 12 residues. Looked up from germline, CDR1 is MNHEY and CDR2 is SVGAGI. V dropped 5 bases and J dropped 7 bases, with 12 bases sitting between them. The CDR3 protein is CASSRQFGEQYF. The DNA for the CDR3 is TGTGCCAGCAGTCGACAGTTTGGGGAGCAGTACTTC.

The CDR3 loop is CASSYGSGGTDTQYF. In DNA, the CDR3 is TGTGCCAGCAGTTACGGGAGCGGGGGGACAGATACGCAGTATTTT. J is TRBJ2-3 and V is TRBV6-5, with TRBD2 matching 9 bases. The CDR3 is made up of 15 amino acids. V lost 2 bases to trimming and J lost 3 bases; unmatched junction nucleotides: 3. The germline gives CDR1 MNHEY, CDR2 SVGAGI.

This clone was counted once. The gene calls are TRBV19 and TRBJ1-1; D is undetermined. CDR3 size: 13 residues. Germline V gene sequence: CDR1 LNHDA, CDR2 SQIVND (reference sequence). V shed 3 bases and J shed 7 bases, with 12 bases lying between them. CDR3 loop: CASSMFGFVEAFF. CDR3 in DNA: TGTGCCAGTAGTATGTTTGGGTTCGTTGAAGCTTTCTTT.

This chain links TRBV10-3 with TRBJ2-7, with D tentatively TRBD2 (7 bases). The V gene's germline CDR1 is ENHRY and CDR2 SYGVKD. The V gene lost 11 bases and the J gene lost 6 bases, with 17 bases spanning the gap. The CDR3 has 12 amino acids. The CDR3 sequence is CAASGGQGEQYF. The CDR3 DNA is TGTGCCGCCTCCGGGGGGCAGGGCGAGCAGTACTTC.

The rearrangement joins TRBV10-3 to TRBJ2-3; D gene unclear. The CDR3 spans 13 residues. Trimming pared 0 bases from V and 0 bases from J, leaving 1 base between. Germline V gene lookup returns CDR1 ENHRY and CDR2 SYGVKD. The CDR3 is CAISESSTDTQYF. CDR3 bases: TGTGCCATCAGTGAGTCGAGCACAGATACGCAGTATTTT.

The chain employs TRBV2 and TRBJ1-1; no definite D call. Germline-derived CDR1 and CDR2 are SNHLY and FYNNEI. Trimming removed 7 bases at V and 8 bases at J, with 14 bases between. The length of the CDR3 is 12 residues. CDR3 residues: CASMSSAGEAFF. The CDR3 nucleotides are TGTGCCAGCATGTCGTCGGCCGGGGAAGCTTTCTTT.

V gene TRBV13 combines with J gene TRBJ1-6, with no clear D. Germline V CDR1 and CDR2: PRHDT, FYEKMQ (reference sequence). Trimming stripped 3 bases from V and 9 bases from J, with 9 bases between. The CDR3 is 13 amino acids. The CDR3 protein is CASSFGKGSPLHF. The CDR3 bases are TGTGCCAGCAGCTTTGGAAAGGGTTCACCCCTCCACTTT.

This clone was seen just once. V is TRBV6-5 and J is TRBJ2-7; TRBD1 aligns across 9 bases. From germline, CDR1 is MNHEY and CDR2 SVGAGI. This CDR3 contains 13 residues. The V segment lost 7 bases and the J segment 1 base; nucleotides outside the gene matches: 2. The CDR3 DNA reads as TGTGCCAGCATGGGACAGGGATCCTACGAGCAGTACTTC. Protein sequence: CASMGQGSYEQYF.

The CDR3 spells CASRETGAGNTIYF. CDR3 bases: TGTGCCAGCAGGGAGACAGGGGCTGGAAACACCATATATTTT. The V call is TRBV7-9, the J call TRBJ1-3; 8 bases are shared with TRBD1. The CDR3 consists of 14 residues. V trimming: 6 bases; J trimming: 2 bases; junction bases outside the gene matches: 3. Germline V gene sequence: CDR1 SEHNR, CDR2 FQNEAQ (reference sequence). Full variable domain (remainder filled in from reference TRBV7-9 and TRBJ1-3): DTGVSQNPRHKITKRGQNVTFRCDPISEHNRLYWYRQTLGQGPEFLTYFQNEAQLEKSRLLSDRFSAERPKGSFSTLEIQRTEQGDSAMYLCASRETGAGNTIYFGEGSWLTVV.

This clone has just one count. The genes are TRBV4-2 and TRBJ2-7; a possible D gene is TRBD2 (5 bases). The CDR3 sequence is 11 residues long. Trimming shortened V by 8 bases and J by 5 bases, and 10 bases separated the two germline ends. Per the germline V gene, CDR1 is LGHNA and CDR2 is YNFKEQ. CDR3 sequence (DNA): TGTGCCAGCGGAAAGGGAGACGAGCAGTACTTC. Encoded protein: CASGKGDEQYF.

This rearrangement joins TRBV30 to TRBJ2-5, with 7 bases matching TRBD2. The V and J ends lost 1 base and 5 bases, in that order; junction bases with no gene match: 1. From germline, CDR1 is GTSNPN and CDR2 SVGIG (reference sequence). The CDR3 runs to 12 residues. CDR3 nucleotides: TGTGCCTGGAGTGGGGGGGGTGAGACCCAGTACTTC. Translated, it gives CAWSGGGETQYF. The variable domain in full, with the rest retrieved from reference TRBV30 and TRBJ2-5, is SQTIHQWPATLVQPVGSPLSLECTVEGTSNPNLYWYRQAAGRGLQLLFYSVGIGQISSEVPQNLSASRPQDRQFILSSKKLLLSDSGFYLCAWSGGGETQYFGPGTRLLVL.

The chain couples TRBV18 to TRBJ1-2; D gene ambiguous. CDR1 is KGHSH and CDR2 is LQKENI in the germline V gene. The CDR3 runs 13 residues. Trimming removed 3 bases from V and 8 bases from J, with 13 bases in between. In nucleotides, the CDR3 is TGTGCCAGCTCACCTAGAACAGCGAGCGGCTACACCTTC. Translated, it gives CASSPRTASGYTF.

V is TRBV9 and J is TRBJ1-2, with TRBD1 identical over 7 bases. After removal of 0 bases from V and 5 bases from J, the junction contained 13 bases not matched to a gene. The CDR3 loop spans 17 amino acids. The V gene's germline CDR1 is SGDLS and CDR2 YYNGEE. CDR3 in DNA: TGTGCCAGCAGCGTAGTTGGGGGACAGCCCATTTCTTATGGCTACACCTTC. Its translation: CASSVVGGQPISYGYTF.

The rearrangement links TRBV4-1 to TRBJ2-2, with D hard to call. Trimming removed 1 base at V and 3 bases at J, with 9 bases between. Germline V gene lookup returns CDR1 MGHRA and CDR2 YSYEKL. The CDR3 extends over 15 amino acids. The CDR3 DNA follows: TGCGCCAGCAGCCAAGCGGGTTTGGACACCGGGGAGCTGTTTTTT. It specifies CASSQAGLDTGELFF.

This clone has just a few counts. The chain is built from TRBV7-2 and TRBJ1-6; D gene uncertain. CDR1 SGHTA and CDR2 FQGNSA come from the germline V gene. The CDR3 covers 14 residues. V lost 1 base and J 7 bases, leaving 8 bases between the germline ends. This CDR3 is CASSLVTRNSPLHF. Written as DNA, the CDR3 is TGTGCCAGCAGCTTAGTGACACGAAATTCACCCCTCCACTTT.